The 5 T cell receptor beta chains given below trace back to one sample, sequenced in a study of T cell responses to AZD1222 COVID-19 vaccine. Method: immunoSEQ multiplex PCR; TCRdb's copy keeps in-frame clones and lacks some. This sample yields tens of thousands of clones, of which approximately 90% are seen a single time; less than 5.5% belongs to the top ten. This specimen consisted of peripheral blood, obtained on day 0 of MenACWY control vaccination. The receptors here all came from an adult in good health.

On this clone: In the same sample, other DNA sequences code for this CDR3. The CDR3 DNA is TGTGCCAGCAGTTACAGCCTGAACACTGAAGCTTTCTTT. Its translation: CASSYSLNTEAFF. The rearrangement uses TRBV6-5 and TRBJ1-1; D remains unclear. Trimming cost V 2 bases and J 0 bases, with 4 bases left between them. Germline V gives CDR1 MNHEY, CDR2 SVGAGI. The CDR3 length is 13 residues.

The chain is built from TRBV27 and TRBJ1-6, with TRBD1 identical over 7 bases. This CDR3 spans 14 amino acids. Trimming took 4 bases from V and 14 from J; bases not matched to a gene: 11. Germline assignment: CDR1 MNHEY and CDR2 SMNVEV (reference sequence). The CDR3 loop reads CASSYRQGVRALHF. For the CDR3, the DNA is TGTGCCAGCAGTTACAGACAGGGTGTCAGGGCCCTCCACTTT.

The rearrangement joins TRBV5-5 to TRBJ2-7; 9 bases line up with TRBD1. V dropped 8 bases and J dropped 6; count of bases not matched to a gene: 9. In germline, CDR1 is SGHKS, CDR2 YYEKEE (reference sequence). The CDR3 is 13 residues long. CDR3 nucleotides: TGTGCCAGTGAAATGGGACAGGGAGGCGAGCAGTACTTC. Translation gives CASEMGQGGEQYF. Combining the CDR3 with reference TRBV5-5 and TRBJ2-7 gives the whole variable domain DAGVTQSPTHLIKTRGQQVTLRCSPISGHKSVSWYQQVLGQGPQFIFQYYEKEERGRGNFPDRFSARQFPNYSSELNVNALLLGDSALYLCASEMGQGGEQYFGPGTRLTVT.

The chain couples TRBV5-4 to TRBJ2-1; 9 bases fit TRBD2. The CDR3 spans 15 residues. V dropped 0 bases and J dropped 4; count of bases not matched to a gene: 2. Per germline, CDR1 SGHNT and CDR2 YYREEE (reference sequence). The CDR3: CASSLGLAAYNEQFF. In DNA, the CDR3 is TGTGCCAGCAGCTTGGGACTAGCGGCGTACAATGAGCAGTTCTTC.

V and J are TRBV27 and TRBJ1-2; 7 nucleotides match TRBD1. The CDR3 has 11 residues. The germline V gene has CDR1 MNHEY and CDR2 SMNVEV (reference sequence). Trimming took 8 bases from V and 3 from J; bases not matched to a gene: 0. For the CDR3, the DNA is TGTGCCAGCGGACAGGACTATGGCTACACCTTC. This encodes CASGQDYGYTF.